The rows below give T cell receptor beta chains drawn from one sample of a study of CD8 T cells in ankylosing spondylitis. One entry per CDR3 protein results from TCRdb running MiXCR on the 5' RACE reads. The sample shows about 340,000 distinct CDR3 sequences, 6.5% to 10% of them seen only once. Sequenced material: blood, either unsorted or a sorted T cell fraction (not recorded which). The receptors come from a male donor with ankylosing spondylitis. Each CDR3 is given with its conserved first and last residue. A D gene is named only where the DNA matches it firmly. Expanded clones are given a class, and other clones once, few, many or no size at all.

d_gene: TRBD2; abundance: NA; j_gene: TRBJ2-3; v_gene: TRBV15; CDR3nt: TGTGCCACCAGCAGAGATCTGACTAGCGGTATGAGCACAGATACGCAGTATTTT; CDR3aa: CATSRDLTSGMSTDTQYF
d_gene: NA; abundance: few; j_gene: TRBJ2-1; v_gene: TRBV6-4; CDR3nt: TGTGCCAGCAGTGATCAGCACAGTAAGCCGGGGGCCGGCGAGCAGTTCTTC; CDR3aa: CASSDQHSKPGAGEQFF
d_gene: TRBD1; abundance: NA; j_gene: TRBJ2-7; v_gene: TRBV9; CDR3nt: TGTGCCAGCAGCGTGGGCCCGGACAGGGACTACGAGCAGTACTTC; CDR3aa: CASSVGPDRDYEQYF
d_gene: NA; abundance: many; j_gene: TRBJ1-3; v_gene: TRBV29-1; CDR3nt: TGCAGCGGCCGGAGCTCTGGAAACACCATATATTTT; CDR3aa: CSGRSSGNTIYF
d_gene: NA; abundance: NA; j_gene: TRBJ2-4; v_gene: TRBV11-2; CDR3nt: TGTGCCAGCAGCTTAGGCCCGGCGTTAGCCAAAAACATTCAGTACTTC; CDR3aa: CASSLGPALAKNIQYF
d_gene: NA; abundance: few; j_gene: TRBJ1-5; v_gene: TRBV5-1; CDR3nt: TGCGCCAGCAGCTTGACGGGGGATAGCAATCAGCCCCAGCATTTT; CDR3aa: CASSLTGDSNQPQHF
d_gene: TRBD2; abundance: NA; j_gene: TRBJ2-7; v_gene: TRBV20-1; CDR3nt: TGCAGTGCCCAGACCCCTAGCGGAGGCTCCTACGAGCAGTACTTC; CDR3aa: CSAQTPSGGSYEQYF
d_gene: TRBD1; abundance: NA; j_gene: TRBJ2-1; v_gene: TRBV7-2; CDR3nt: TGTGCCAGCAGCATGGACAGGGATTACAATGAGCAGTTCTTC; CDR3aa: CASSMDRDYNEQFF
d_gene: NA; abundance: NA; j_gene: TRBJ2-2; v_gene: TRBV24-1; CDR3nt: TGTGCCACCAGTGGAATGGGTAGCACCGGGGAGCTGTTTTTT; CDR3aa: CATSGMGSTGELFF
d_gene: TRBD1; abundance: many; j_gene: TRBJ1-1; v_gene: TRBV20-1; CDR3nt: TGCAGTGCTGAAAAAATTACAGGGGACACTGAAGCTTTCTTT; CDR3aa: CSAEKITGDTEAFF
d_gene: TRBD1; abundance: few; j_gene: TRBJ2-7; v_gene: TRBV29-1; CDR3nt: TGCAGCGCCTACACAGGGGGCCGGTACGAGCAGTACTTC; CDR3aa: CSAYTGGRYEQYF
d_gene: TRBD1; abundance: NA; j_gene: TRBJ1-1; v_gene: TRBV20-1; CDR3nt: TGCAGTGCTCAGACAGGGTCCTTCACCACGGAAGCTTTCTTT; CDR3aa: CSAQTGSFTTEAFF
d_gene: NA; abundance: NA; j_gene: TRBJ1-4; v_gene: TRBV12-3/TRBV12-4; CDR3nt: TGTGCCACCGGGACACATTCTGAAAAACTGTTTTTT; CDR3aa: CATGTHSEKLFF
d_gene: TRBD1; abundance: NA; j_gene: TRBJ1-5; v_gene: TRBV29-1; CDR3nt: TGCAGCGCTCTGACAGGGGCGGATCAGCCCCAGCATTTT; CDR3aa: CSALTGADQPQHF
d_gene: NA; abundance: few; j_gene: TRBJ2-3; v_gene: TRBV20-1; CDR3nt: TGCAGTGCTAGGCCCGGGACCCAAAGCACAGATACGCAGTATTTT; CDR3aa: CSARPGTQSTDTQYF
d_gene: NA; abundance: NA; j_gene: TRBJ2-1; v_gene: TRBV4-2; CDR3nt: TGTGCCAGCAACCAAGCGGACGGGACCTACAATGAGCAGTTCTTC; CDR3aa: CASNQADGTYNEQFF
d_gene: NA; abundance: NA; j_gene: TRBJ2-2; v_gene: TRBV6-2/TRBV6-3; CDR3nt: TGTGCCACAAGACAGAACACCGGGGAGCTGTTTTTT; CDR3aa: CATRQNTGELFF
d_gene: TRBD2; abundance: many; j_gene: TRBJ2-5; v_gene: TRBV6-1; CDR3nt: TGTGCCAGCAGTCCCGTGGTTAGCGGGGGGGTCGAGTACTTC; CDR3aa: CASSPVVSGGVEYF
d_gene: NA; abundance: many; j_gene: TRBJ2-1; v_gene: TRBV9; CDR3nt: TGTGCCAGCAGCCGGTGGGGGGATGAGCAGTTCTTC; CDR3aa: CASSRWGDEQFF
d_gene: TRBD1; abundance: few; j_gene: TRBJ2-3; v_gene: TRBV4-1; CDR3nt: TGCGCCAGCAGCCAAGAGGCAGCAGGGGGCCCAGATACGCAGTATTTT; CDR3aa: CASSQEAAGGPDTQYF
d_gene: NA; abundance: NA; j_gene: TRBJ2-7; v_gene: TRBV27; CDR3nt: TGTGCCAGCAGCCCACATCAACGGGTGCAGTACTTC; CDR3aa: CASSPHQRVQYF
d_gene: NA; abundance: many; j_gene: TRBJ1-1; v_gene: TRBV25-1; CDR3nt: TGTGCCAGCAGTGAATATGGTATCAGTTTGAACACTGAAGCTTTCTTT; CDR3aa: CASSEYGISLNTEAFF
d_gene: NA; abundance: few; j_gene: TRBJ1-1; v_gene: TRBV20-1; CDR3nt: TGCAGTGCTAGAGATCTTTGGGGTTTCACTGAAGCTTTCTTT; CDR3aa: CSARDLWGFTEAFF
d_gene: TRBD1; abundance: NA; j_gene: TRBJ2-2; v_gene: TRBV5-1; CDR3nt: TGCGCCAGCAGCTTGGCAGGACAGGGGGCGTCCGGGGAGCTGTTTTTT; CDR3aa: CASSLAGQGASGELFF
d_gene: NA; abundance: few; j_gene: TRBJ1-1; v_gene: TRBV5-6; CDR3nt: TGTGCCAGCACCTTCGGGGGGCGAAGCACTGAAGCTTTCTTT; CDR3aa: CASTFGGRSTEAFF
d_gene: NA; abundance: NA; j_gene: TRBJ1-2; v_gene: TRBV20-1; CDR3nt: TGCAGTGCTCCCGTTACTGCGAACTATGGCTACACCTTC; CDR3aa: CSAPVTANYGYTF
d_gene: TRBD2; abundance: many; j_gene: TRBJ2-3; v_gene: TRBV5-1; CDR3nt: TGCGCCAGCAGCTTCACTGGACTAGCGGGCACAGATACGCAGTATTTT; CDR3aa: CASSFTGLAGTDTQYF
d_gene: TRBD1; abundance: NA; j_gene: TRBJ2-2; v_gene: TRBV6-1; CDR3nt: TGTGCCAGCAGTAAACAGGGGGCGCCCGGGGAGCTGTTTTTT; CDR3aa: CASSKQGAPGELFF
d_gene: TRBD2; abundance: NA; j_gene: TRBJ2-5; v_gene: TRBV27; CDR3nt: TGTGCCAGCAGTCCAATCAATAGCGGGGTTGGGGAGACCCAGTACTTC; CDR3aa: CASSPINSGVGETQYF
d_gene: TRBD1; abundance: many; j_gene: TRBJ1-1; v_gene: TRBV2; CDR3nt: TGTGCCAGCAGGAGGGGACAGATGAACACTGAAGCTTTCTTT; CDR3aa: CASRRGQMNTEAFF
d_gene: TRBD1; abundance: few; j_gene: TRBJ1-2; v_gene: TRBV4-2; CDR3nt: TGTGCCAGCAGCCAAGTCGGACAGGGCGATTATGGCTACACCTTC; CDR3aa: CASSQVGQGDYGYTF
d_gene: TRBD2; abundance: NA; j_gene: TRBJ2-5; v_gene: TRBV4-1; CDR3nt: TGCGCCAGCAGTCGGGCTAGCGGGAGTGTAGAGACCCAGTACTTC; CDR3aa: CASSRASGSVETQYF
d_gene: NA; abundance: NA; j_gene: TRBJ1-2; v_gene: TRBV5-1; CDR3nt: TGCGCCAGCAGCTTGGCGACAGGTCGTGGCTACACCTTC; CDR3aa: CASSLATGRGYTF
d_gene: NA; abundance: few; j_gene: TRBJ2-1; v_gene: TRBV19; CDR3nt: TGTGCCAGTAGTATAGGGTACTACCCACCCGGTGAGCAGTTCTTC; CDR3aa: CASSIGYYPPGEQFF
d_gene: TRBD2; abundance: few; j_gene: TRBJ2-3; v_gene: TRBV5-6; CDR3nt: TGTGCCAGCAGCTTCCAGACTAGCGGGTACACAGATACGCAGTATTTT; CDR3aa: CASSFQTSGYTDTQYF
d_gene: NA; abundance: many; j_gene: TRBJ2-3; v_gene: TRBV29-1; CDR3nt: TGCAGCGTCAGGGCCCATCGAGATACGCAGTATTTT; CDR3aa: CSVRAHRDTQYF
d_gene: TRBD1; abundance: many; j_gene: TRBJ1-5; v_gene: TRBV20-1; CDR3nt: TGCAGTGCCGCACAGGGGGTCGATCAGCCCCAGCATTTT; CDR3aa: CSAAQGVDQPQHF
d_gene: TRBD2; abundance: many; j_gene: TRBJ2-3; v_gene: TRBV6-5; CDR3nt: TGTGCCAGCAGTTACGTACTAGCGGGAGGGCGGGATACGCAGTATTTT; CDR3aa: CASSYVLAGGRDTQYF
d_gene: NA; abundance: many; j_gene: TRBJ2-7; v_gene: TRBV6-2/TRBV6-3; CDR3nt: TGTGCCAGCAGTTACTCGACTTACGAGCAGTACTTC; CDR3aa: CASSYSTYEQYF
d_gene: NA; abundance: many; j_gene: TRBJ2-1; v_gene: TRBV4-1; CDR3nt: TGCGCCAGCAGCCAAGTAGGGCGGTACAATGAGCAGTTCTTC; CDR3aa: CASSQVGRYNEQFF
d_gene: NA; abundance: few; j_gene: TRBJ2-5; v_gene: TRBV3-1; CDR3nt: TGTGCCAGCAGCCAAGATGCTAGGGGTGGAGAGACCCAGTACTTC; CDR3aa: CASSQDARGGETQYF
d_gene: NA; abundance: few; j_gene: TRBJ1-5; v_gene: TRBV27; CDR3nt: TGTGCCAGCAGTCCCAGGGACCGAAGGCAGCCCCAGCATTTT; CDR3aa: CASSPRDRRQPQHF
d_gene: NA; abundance: NA; j_gene: TRBJ2-5; v_gene: TRBV3-1; CDR3nt: TGTGCCAGCAGCCAAGATCGGCAGGGAACGGAGACCCAGTACTTC; CDR3aa: CASSQDRQGTETQYF
d_gene: NA; abundance: few; j_gene: TRBJ1-1; v_gene: TRBV13; CDR3nt: TGTGCCAGCAGCTTACGGGGCGACGGGACCGGCTTGGGGACTGAAGCTTTCTTT; CDR3aa: CASSLRGDGTGLGTEAFF
d_gene: NA; abundance: many; j_gene: TRBJ2-2; v_gene: TRBV20-1; CDR3nt: TGCAGTGCTAGATGGCGGGGCAACACCGGGGAGCTGTTTTTT; CDR3aa: CSARWRGNTGELFF
d_gene: NA; abundance: NA; j_gene: TRBJ2-4; v_gene: TRBV28; CDR3nt: TGTGCCAGCAGGACACTAGCCAAAAACATTCAGTACTTC; CDR3aa: CASRTLAKNIQYF
d_gene: TRBD1; abundance: many; j_gene: TRBJ1-4; v_gene: TRBV20-1; CDR3nt: TGCAGTGGGGGACAGGGGGCAACTAATGAAAAACTGTTTTTT; CDR3aa: CSGGQGATNEKLFF
d_gene: TRBD1; abundance: NA; j_gene: TRBJ2-7; v_gene: TRBV5-1; CDR3nt: TGCGCCAGCAGCAACGGACAGGGGAGACCCTACGAGCAGTACTTC; CDR3aa: CASSNGQGRPYEQYF
d_gene: TRBD1; abundance: many; j_gene: TRBJ2-7; v_gene: TRBV3-1; CDR3nt: TGTGCCAGCAGCCAAGGAAGGGGGCTCGAGCAGTACTTC; CDR3aa: CASSQGRGLEQYF
d_gene: NA; abundance: many; j_gene: TRBJ1-1; v_gene: TRBV5-1; CDR3nt: TGCGCCAGCAGCTTGAGGATCCAAAACACTGAAGCTTTCTTT; CDR3aa: CASSLRIQNTEAFF